This TCR beta chain was documented in a study of T cell repertoires in cytomegalovirus infection. Study details: Public TCR beta signatures indicated both CMV infection and matching HLA type. Study-level points and caveats: Identification of carriers of CMV plus the relevant HLA was achieved through cumulative public TCR beta family frequency. Clonotypes of TCR beta that were HLA-C-restricted and CMV-specific dominated the ex vivo response.

TCRdb redid the calling of the reads with MiXCR, one entry per CDR3 protein. The sample records some 320,000 distinct CDR3 sequences, roughly 29% being singletons. Points on this clonotype: The antigen is undetermined.

Germline assignment: CDR1 SGHDN and CDR2 FVKESK. V lost 4 bases to trimming and J lost 3 bases, with 15 bases between them. The CDR3 is made up of 15 amino acids. The material was cultured PBMCs, obtained from culture after CMV antigen stimulation. This receptor was identified in a human donor in good health (CMV status not recorded). Some clones in this sample may be carry-over from other donors' samples. The chain joins TRBV14 to TRBJ1-1, with D unclear. The CDR3 DNA is TGTGCCAGCAGCCTTAAAGGGCCGCGGGACACTGAAGCTTTCTTT. Protein product: CASSLKGPRDTEAFF.